Listed below are T cell receptor beta chains from one sample, sequenced in a study of T cells in Graves' hyperthyroidism and ophthalmopathy. TCRdb fed the multiplex PCR reads into MiXCR, producing one record per CDR3 protein. The sample has about 300,000 distinct CDR3 sequences, roughly 14% seen once. Sequenced: blood. The receptor source for this set is a woman in her 30s with Graves' hyperthyroidism that later progressed to Graves' ophthalmopathy. The CDR3 runs from the conserved cysteine through the conserved F or W. D genes are given only for firm matches. The size of a clone is reported for some rows only, either as once, few or many, or as a class for expanded clones.

clone_size | j_call | d_call | v_call | cdr3_nt | cdr3_aa
many | TRBJ1-4 | TRBD1 | TRBV11-1 | TGTGCCAGCAGCGCGGCGGACAGGGGAGATGAAAAACTGTTTTTT | CASSAADRGDEKLFF
many | TRBJ1-3 | - | TRBV18 | TGTGCCAGCTCACCAGGCAGGGCTGGAAACACCATATATTTT | CASSPGRAGNTIYF
- | TRBJ2-7 | - | TRBV6-4 | TGTGCCAGCAGTTACCAGATATATCGGTCTAGCTCCCCCTACGAGCAGTACTTC | CASSYQIYRSSSPYEQYF
many | TRBJ2-3 | TRBD2 | TRBV7-9 | TGTGCCAGCAGCTCGGGACTAGCGGGAGGGGATACGCAGTATTTT | CASSSGLAGGDTQYF
many | TRBJ2-7 | - | TRBV27 | TGTGCCAGCAGTTTAAGATCGTGGGGATACGAGCAGTACTTC | CASSLRSWGYEQYF
few | TRBJ2-7 | - | TRBV7-2 | TGTGCCAGCAGCTTAGGAAGTGCGGCGAACGAGCAGTACTTC | CASSLGSAANEQYF
- | TRBJ2-3 | TRBD2 | TRBV28 | TGTGCCAGCAGTTTATCCCCGTGGAGCGGGACGTCCAATACGCAGTATTTT | CASSLSPWSGTSNTQYF
many | TRBJ1-4 | TRBD1 | TRBV2 | TGTGCCAGCAGTGGGGACAGGGGGGAAGAAAAACTGTTTTTT | CASSGDRGEEKLFF
many | TRBJ1-4 | - | TRBV6-2/TRBV6-3 | TGTGCCAGCAGACCCGACATGCCTAATGAAAAACTGTTTTTT | CASRPDMPNEKLFF
many | TRBJ2-6 | - | TRBV4-1 | TGCGCCAGCAGCCAAGTCGGGGATGGGGCCAACGTCCTGACTTTC | CASSQVGDGANVLTF
many | TRBJ1-1 | - | TRBV20-1 | TGCAGTGCTAGCCCACTCACAGGTGATCTTACTGAAGCTTTCTTT | CSASPLTGDLTEAFF
- | TRBJ2-1 | TRBD2 | TRBV4-2 | TGTGCCAGCCCTAAAGTGGTGCGGACTAGCGGGAGGGAAACCTACAATGAGCAGTTCTTC | CASPKVVRTSGRETYNEQFF
- | TRBJ2-1 | - | TRBV27 | TGTGCCAGCAGTTTATGGGGAAAAAATCCCAATGAGCAGTTCTTC | CASSLWGKNPNEQFF
few | TRBJ2-1 | TRBD1 | TRBV4-2 | TGTGCCAGCAGCCAAGAATCCGGGACAGGGGCGACCTACAATGAGCAGTTCTTC | CASSQESGTGATYNEQFF
many | TRBJ1-1 | - | TRBV20-1 | TGCAGTGCTAGAGATTCGACAATGAACACTGAAGCTTTCTTT | CSARDSTMNTEAFF
many | TRBJ1-6 | - | TRBV28 | - | CASSSSTGLNSPLHF
many | TRBJ2-3 | - | TRBV7-2 | TGTGCCAGCAGCCGGGACTTCAGCACAGATACGCAGTATTTT | CASSRDFSTDTQYF
few | TRBJ2-2 | - | TRBV19 | TGTGCCAGTAGCGCCGGGTACTCGAACACCGGGGAGCTGTTTTTT | CASSAGYSNTGELFF
many | TRBJ1-2 | - | TRBV5-1 | TGCGCCAGCAGCGTGGACAGCGGTAGTGGCTACACCTTC | CASSVDSGSGYTF
few | TRBJ2-7 | - | TRBV29-1 | TGCAGCGCTAAAACGCCTAGCTCCTACGAGCAGTACTTC | CSAKTPSSYEQYF
many | TRBJ2-7 | - | TRBV4-3 | TGCGCCAGCAGCCGCGACGCGGGGTCCTACGAGCAGTACTTC | CASSRDAGSYEQYF
- | TRBJ2-1 | TRBD2 | TRBV29-1 | TGCAGCACGATAGCGGGAGCATACAATGAGCAGTTCTTC | CSTIAGAYNEQFF
- | TRBJ1-3 | TRBD1 | TRBV7-9 | TGTGCCAGCAGCTTGGTGGGACAGGAAGGAAACACCATATATTTT | CASSLVGQEGNTIYF
- | TRBJ1-1 | - | TRBV19 | TGTGCCAGTAGTATAGGGGCTCGAGAATTGAACACTGAAGCTTTCTTT | CASSIGARELNTEAFF
many | TRBJ2-2 | - | TRBV9 | TGTGCCAGCAGCGTAGCCCACGCGATGAACACCGGGGAGCTGTTTTTT | CASSVAHAMNTGELFF
many | TRBJ2-3 | - | TRBV28 | TGTGCCAGCCGCCCGGCGGGGACAGATACGCAGTATTTT | CASRPAGTDTQYF
- | TRBJ1-3 | - | TRBV9 | TGTGCCAGCAGCGGCGGGGCTGGAAACACCATATATTTT | CASSGGAGNTIYF
few | TRBJ2-7 | TRBD1 | TRBV6-1 | TGTGCCGCCCGGACAGGGAGATTCTACGAGCAGTACTTC | CAARTGRFYEQYF
- | TRBJ2-3 | - | TRBV9 | TGTGCCAGCAGCGTTGGGGGCCAAGGCGGAACTAGCACAGATACGCAGTATTTT | CASSVGGQGGTSTDTQYF
many | TRBJ2-7 | - | TRBV28 | TGTGCCAGCAGTCGGCCTAGGTCGGGAGCGTTCTACGAGCAGTACTTC | CASSRPRSGAFYEQYF
many | TRBJ1-4 | TRBD1 | TRBV20-1 | TGCAGTGCTAGCTACAGGGGGGGTGAAAAACTGTTTTTT | CSASYRGGEKLFF
- | TRBJ1-4 | - | TRBV9 | TGTGCCAGCAGCGGATTTAGTGAAAAACTGTTTTTT | CASSGFSEKLFF
- | TRBJ2-7 | - | TRBV27 | TGTGCCAGCTCGTCTAGCGATAGGATTCACGAGCAGTACTTC | CASSSSDRIHEQYF
few | TRBJ2-1 | TRBD2 | TRBV20-1 | TGCAGTGCTAGACTGTCTGGACTAGCGCCCTATGAGCAGTTCTTC | CSARLSGLAPYEQFF
- | TRBJ1-2 | - | TRBV28 | TGTGCCAGCAGTACCGGGACGGAAAGTAGCTACACCTTC | CASSTGTESSYTF
- | TRBJ2-7 | TRBD2 | TRBV20-1 | TGCAGTATAGCTTCTAGCGGGAGCCACGAGCAGTACTTC | CSIASSGSHEQYF
many | TRBJ2-1 | TRBD1 | TRBV24-1 | TGTGCCACCAGTCGGCCCGGGACAGGGGAAAGGAATGAGCAGTTCTTC | CATSRPGTGERNEQFF
many | TRBJ1-2 | TRBD1 | TRBV6-1 | TGTGCCAGCAGTTACCGGGACAGGGGGCGAGATTATGACTATGGCTACACCTTC | CASSYRDRGRDYDYGYTF
- | TRBJ2-1 | TRBD1 | TRBV5-1 | TGCGCCAGCAGCCTACGGGACAGGATCTACAATGAGCAGTTCTTC | CASSLRDRIYNEQFF
many | TRBJ2-3 | TRBD2 | TRBV20-1 | TGCAGTGCTAGACTGACTAGCGGGAGGGCCGGAAGAGCAGATACGCAGTATTTT | CSARLTSGRAGRADTQYF
- | TRBJ2-4 | - | TRBV20-1 | TGCAGTTCTGAAGGGGGGAAGGGACGGGTCCTAGCCAAAAACATTCAGTACTTC | CSSEGGKGRVLAKNIQYF
many | TRBJ1-5 | - | TRBV12-3/TRBV12-4 | TGTGCCAGCAGTCTGACAGCCACTAGCAATCAGCCCCAGCATTTT | CASSLTATSNQPQHF
many | TRBJ2-5 | - | TRBV7-2 | TGTGCCAGCAGCCCAGGGGGGCAAGGGCAAGAGACCCAGTACTTC | CASSPGGQGQETQYF
many | TRBJ2-5 | - | TRBV11-2 | TGTGCCAGCAGCCTTATAGCGGAGGGGTACCAAGAGACCCAGTACTTC | CASSLIAEGYQETQYF
many | TRBJ2-3 | - | TRBV27 | TGTGCCAGCAGTCCTTACGCGGTCGGCAAAGATACGCAGTATTTT | CASSPYAVGKDTQYF
many | TRBJ1-1 | - | TRBV12-3/TRBV12-4 | TGTGCCAGCATCGTCAAGAGGAACACTGAAGCTTTCTTT | CASIVKRNTEAFF